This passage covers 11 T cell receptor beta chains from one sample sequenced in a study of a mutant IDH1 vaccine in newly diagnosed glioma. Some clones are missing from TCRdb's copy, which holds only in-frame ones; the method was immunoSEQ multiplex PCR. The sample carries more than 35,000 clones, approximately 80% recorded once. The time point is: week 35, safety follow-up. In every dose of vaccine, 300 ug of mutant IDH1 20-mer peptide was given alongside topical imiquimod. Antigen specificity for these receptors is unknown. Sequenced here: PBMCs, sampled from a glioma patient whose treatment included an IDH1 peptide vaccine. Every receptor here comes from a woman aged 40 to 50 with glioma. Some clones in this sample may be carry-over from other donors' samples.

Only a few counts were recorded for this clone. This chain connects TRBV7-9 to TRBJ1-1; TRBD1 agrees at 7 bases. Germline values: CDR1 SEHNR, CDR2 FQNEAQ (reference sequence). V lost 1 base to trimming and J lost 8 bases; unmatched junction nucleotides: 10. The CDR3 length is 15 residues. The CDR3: CASSLDWGKQGEAFF. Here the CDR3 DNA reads TGTGCCAGCAGCTTAGATTGGGGAAAACAGGGGGAAGCTTTCTTT.

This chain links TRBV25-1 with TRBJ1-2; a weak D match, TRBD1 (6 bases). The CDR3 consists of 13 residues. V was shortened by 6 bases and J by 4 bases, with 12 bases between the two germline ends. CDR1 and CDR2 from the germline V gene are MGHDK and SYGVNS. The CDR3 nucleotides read TGTGCCAGCAGCTGGGACACCCCCTATGGCTACACCTTC. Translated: CASSWDTPYGYTF.

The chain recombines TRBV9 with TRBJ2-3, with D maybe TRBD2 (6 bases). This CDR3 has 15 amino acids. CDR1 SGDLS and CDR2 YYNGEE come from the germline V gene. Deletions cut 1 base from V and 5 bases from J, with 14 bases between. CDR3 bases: TGTGCCAGCAGCGTATGGTCGCGGGATTTAGATACGCAGTATTTT. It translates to CASSVWSRDLDTQYF.

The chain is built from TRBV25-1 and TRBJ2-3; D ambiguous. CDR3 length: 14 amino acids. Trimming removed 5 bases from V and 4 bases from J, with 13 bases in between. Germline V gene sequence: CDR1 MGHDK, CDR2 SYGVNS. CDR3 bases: TGTGCCAGCAGTACCCGACGAAAATCAGATACGCAGTATTTT. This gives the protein CASSTRRKSDTQYF.

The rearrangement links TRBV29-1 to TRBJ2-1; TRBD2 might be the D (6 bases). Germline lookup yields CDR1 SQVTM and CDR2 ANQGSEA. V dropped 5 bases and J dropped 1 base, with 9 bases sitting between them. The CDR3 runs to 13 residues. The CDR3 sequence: CSVLGGSYNEQFF. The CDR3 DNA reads TGCAGCGTTCTCGGGGGTTCCTACAATGAGCAGTTCTTC.

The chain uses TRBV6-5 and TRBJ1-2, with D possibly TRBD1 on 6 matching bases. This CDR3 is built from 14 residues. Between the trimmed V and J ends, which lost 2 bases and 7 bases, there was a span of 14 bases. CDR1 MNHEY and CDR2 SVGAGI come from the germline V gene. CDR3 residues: CASSYHPRTVGYTF. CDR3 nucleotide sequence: TGTGCCAGCAGTTACCACCCGCGGACAGTTGGCTACACCTTC.

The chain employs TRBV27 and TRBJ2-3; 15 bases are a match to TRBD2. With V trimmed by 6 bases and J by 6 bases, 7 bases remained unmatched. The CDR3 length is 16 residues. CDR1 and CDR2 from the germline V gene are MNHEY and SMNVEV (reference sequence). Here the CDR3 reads CASRTGLAGGGDTQYF. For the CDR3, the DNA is TGTGCCAGCAGGACGGGACTAGCGGGAGGAGGGGATACGCAGTATTTT.

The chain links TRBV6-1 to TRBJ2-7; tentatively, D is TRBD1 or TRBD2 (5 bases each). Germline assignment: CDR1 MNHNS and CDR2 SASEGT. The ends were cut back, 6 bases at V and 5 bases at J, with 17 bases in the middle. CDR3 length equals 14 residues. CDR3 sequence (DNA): TGTGCCAGCAGAATTCCTGGGGGTTGGAACGAGCAGTACTTC. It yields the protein CASRIPGGWNEQYF.

The CDR3 region is CASSLDGISNQPQHF. CDR3 bases: TGTGCCAGCAGCTTAGATGGGATTAGCAATCAGCCCCAGCATTTT. V is TRBV7-2 and J is TRBJ1-5; no definite D call. The ends were cut back, 1 base at V and 0 bases at J, with 7 bases in the middle. This CDR3 contains 15 residues. Germline values: CDR1 SGHTA, CDR2 FQGNSA.

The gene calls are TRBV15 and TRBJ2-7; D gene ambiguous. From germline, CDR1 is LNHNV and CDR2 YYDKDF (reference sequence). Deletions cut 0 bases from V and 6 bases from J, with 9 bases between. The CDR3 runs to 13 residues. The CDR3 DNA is TGTGCCACCAGCAGAGATCTCTCGGGCGAGCAGTACTTC. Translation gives CATSRDLSGEQYF.

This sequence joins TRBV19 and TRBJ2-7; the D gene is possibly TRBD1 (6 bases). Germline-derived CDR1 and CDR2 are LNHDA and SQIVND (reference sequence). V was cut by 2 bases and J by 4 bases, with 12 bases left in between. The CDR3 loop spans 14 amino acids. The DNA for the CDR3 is TGTGCCAGTAGTATAAGGGGGTTCGGATACGAGCAGTACTTC. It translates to CASSIRGFGYEQYF.